This TCR beta chain was observed in a study of CD8 T cells in Susac syndrome. V was trimmed by 4 bases and J by 3 bases, leaving 7 bases between them. This CDR3 comprises 13 residues. The germline CDR1 and CDR2 sequences are SGHNT and YYREEE (reference sequence). Roughly 0.45 to 1 ug RNA was reverse transcribed with random hexamers. TCRdb re-derived calls from the immunoSEQ multiplex PCR reads in MiXCR, one entry per CDR3 protein. The sample yields about 160,000 distinct CDR3 sequences, around 93% seen once. The gene calls are TRBV5-4 and TRBJ1-4, with D unresolved. This clonotype was sampled from a human donor in good health. Input material: CD4+ T cells from PBMCs. CDR3 nucleotides: TGTGCCAGCAGCAGGGTGCCTAATGAAAAACTGTTTTTT. Protein sequence: CASSRVPNEKLFF.